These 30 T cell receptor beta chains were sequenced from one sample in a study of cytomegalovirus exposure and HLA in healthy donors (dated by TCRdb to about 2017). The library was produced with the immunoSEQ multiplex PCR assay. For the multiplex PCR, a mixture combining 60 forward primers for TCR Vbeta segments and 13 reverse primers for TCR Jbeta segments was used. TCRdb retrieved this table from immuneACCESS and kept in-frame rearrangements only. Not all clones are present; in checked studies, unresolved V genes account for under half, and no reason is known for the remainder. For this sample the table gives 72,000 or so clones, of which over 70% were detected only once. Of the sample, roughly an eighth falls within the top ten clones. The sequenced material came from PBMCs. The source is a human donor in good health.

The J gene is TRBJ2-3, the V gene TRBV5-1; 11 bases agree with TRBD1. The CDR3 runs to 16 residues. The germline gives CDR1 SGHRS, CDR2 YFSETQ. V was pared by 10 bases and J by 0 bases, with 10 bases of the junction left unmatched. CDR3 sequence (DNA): TGCGCCTCCCGGGACAGGGGGGATCCTAGCACAGATACGCAGTATTTT. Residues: CASRDRGDPSTDTQYF.

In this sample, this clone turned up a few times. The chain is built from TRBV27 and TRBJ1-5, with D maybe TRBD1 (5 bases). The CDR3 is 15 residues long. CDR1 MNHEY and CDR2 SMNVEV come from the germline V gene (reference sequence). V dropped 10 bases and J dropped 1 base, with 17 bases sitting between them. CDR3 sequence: CATRREGRSNQPQHF. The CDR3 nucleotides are TGTGCCACGCGGAGGGAGGGACGGAGCAATCAGCCCCAGCATTTT.

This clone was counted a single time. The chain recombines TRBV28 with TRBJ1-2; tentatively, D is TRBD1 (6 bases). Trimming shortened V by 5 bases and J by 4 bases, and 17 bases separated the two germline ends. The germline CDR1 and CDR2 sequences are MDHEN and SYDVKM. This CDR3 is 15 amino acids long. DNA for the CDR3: TGTGCCAGCAGTGGCGGGGGGGGGCGCGTCTATGGCTACACCTTC. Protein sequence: CASSGGGGRVYGYTF.

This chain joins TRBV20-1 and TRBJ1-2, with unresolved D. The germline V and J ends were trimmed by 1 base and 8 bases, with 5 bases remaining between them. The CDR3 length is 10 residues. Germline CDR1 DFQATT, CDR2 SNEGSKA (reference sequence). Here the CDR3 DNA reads TGCAGTGCTAGAGCCCGGGGCTACACCTTC. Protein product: CSARARGYTF.

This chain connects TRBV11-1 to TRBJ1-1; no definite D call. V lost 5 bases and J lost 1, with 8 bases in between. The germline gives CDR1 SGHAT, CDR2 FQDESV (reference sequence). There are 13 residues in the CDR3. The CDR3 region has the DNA TGTGCCAGCAGCACACAACCGAACACTGAAGCTTTCTTT. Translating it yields CASSTQPNTEAFF.

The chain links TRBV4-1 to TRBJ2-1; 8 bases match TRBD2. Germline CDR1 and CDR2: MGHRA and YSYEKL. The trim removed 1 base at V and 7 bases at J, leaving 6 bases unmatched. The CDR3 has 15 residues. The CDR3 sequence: CASSQGVAGQNEQFF. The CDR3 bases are TGCGCCAGCAGCCAAGGGGTAGCGGGACAAAATGAGCAGTTCTTC.

The DNA of the CDR3 is TGCGCCAGCAGCCCGGACAGGGGGCGAATGAAGAGCAATCAGCCCCAGCATTTT. Translating it yields CASSPDRGRMKSNQPQHF. V usage is TRBV5-1 and J usage is TRBJ1-5, with TRBD1 matching over 11 bases. Germline V gene lookup returns CDR1 SGHRS and CDR2 YFSETQ. Trimming took 4 bases from V and 1 from J; bases not matched to a gene: 10. The CDR3 sequence is 18 residues long.

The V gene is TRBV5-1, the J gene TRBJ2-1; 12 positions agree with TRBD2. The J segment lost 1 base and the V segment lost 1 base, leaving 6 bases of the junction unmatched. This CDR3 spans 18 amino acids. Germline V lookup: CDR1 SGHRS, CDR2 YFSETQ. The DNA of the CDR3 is TGCGCCAGCAGCTTGAACGCCGGACTAGCGGGATCCTACAATGAGCAGTTCTTC. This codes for CASSLNAGLAGSYNEQFF.

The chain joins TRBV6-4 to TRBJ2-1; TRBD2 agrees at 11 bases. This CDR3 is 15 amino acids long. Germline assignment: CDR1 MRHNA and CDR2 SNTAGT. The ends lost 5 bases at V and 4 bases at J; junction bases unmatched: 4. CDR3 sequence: CASSSTSGEYNEQFF. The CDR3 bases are TGTGCCAGCAGTTCGACTAGCGGGGAGTACAATGAGCAGTTCTTC.

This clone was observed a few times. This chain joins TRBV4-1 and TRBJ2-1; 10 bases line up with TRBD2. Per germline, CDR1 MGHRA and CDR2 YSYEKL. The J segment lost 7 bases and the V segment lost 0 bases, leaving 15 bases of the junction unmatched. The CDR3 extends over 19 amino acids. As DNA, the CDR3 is TGCGCCAGCAGCCAAGATGGCGGTCGGGCTAGCGGGAGAAGGAATGAGCAGTTCTTC. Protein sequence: CASSQDGGRASGRRNEQFF.

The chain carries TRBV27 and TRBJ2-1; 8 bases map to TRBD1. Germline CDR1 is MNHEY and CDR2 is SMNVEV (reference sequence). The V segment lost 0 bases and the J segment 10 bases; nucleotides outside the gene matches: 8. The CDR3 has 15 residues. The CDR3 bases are TGTGCCAGCAGTTTATCGTGGCAGGGGGCCGAAGAGCAGTTCTTC. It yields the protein CASSLSWQGAEEQFF.

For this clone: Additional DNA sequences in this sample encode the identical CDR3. CDR3 region: CASSRDRGNEKLFF. The CDR3 nucleotides read TGTGCCAGCAGCCGGGACAGGGGTAATGAAAAACTGTTTTTT. The rearrangement uses TRBV7-2 and TRBJ1-4; 10 nucleotides align to TRBD1. V lost 5 bases to trimming and J lost 4 bases; unmatched junction nucleotides: 1. Germline lookup yields CDR1 SGHTA and CDR2 FQGNSA. This CDR3 has 14 amino acids.

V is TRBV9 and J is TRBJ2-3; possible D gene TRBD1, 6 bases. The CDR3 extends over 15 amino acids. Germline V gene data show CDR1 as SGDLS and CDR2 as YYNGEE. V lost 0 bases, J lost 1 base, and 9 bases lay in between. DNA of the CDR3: TGTGCCAGCAGCGTAGCAGGGGTCGGCACAGATACGCAGTATTTT. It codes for CASSVAGVGTDTQYF.

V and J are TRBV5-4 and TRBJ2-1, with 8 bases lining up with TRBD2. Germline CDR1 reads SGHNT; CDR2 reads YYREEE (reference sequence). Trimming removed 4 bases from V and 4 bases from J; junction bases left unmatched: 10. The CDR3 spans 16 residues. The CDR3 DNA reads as TGTGCCAGCAGCCACCGAGCGGGAGCTCGATACAATGAGCAGTTCTTC. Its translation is CASSHRAGARYNEQFF.

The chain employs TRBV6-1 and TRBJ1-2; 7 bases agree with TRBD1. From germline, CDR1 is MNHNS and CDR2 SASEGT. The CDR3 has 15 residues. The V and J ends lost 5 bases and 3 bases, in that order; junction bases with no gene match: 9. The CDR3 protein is CASSPTGNMDYGYTF. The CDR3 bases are TGTGCCAGCAGTCCGACAGGGAACATGGACTATGGCTACACCTTC.

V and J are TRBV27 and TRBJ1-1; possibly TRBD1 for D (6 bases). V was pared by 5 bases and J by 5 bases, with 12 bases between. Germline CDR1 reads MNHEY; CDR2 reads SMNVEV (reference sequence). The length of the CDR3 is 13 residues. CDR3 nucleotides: TGTGCCAGCAGTCGAATCCAGGGGACTGAAGCTTTCTTT. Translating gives CASSRIQGTEAFF.

The CDR3 DNA is TGTGCCATCAGTGGTGAGGGTCCAAGCGGCCCCCGAGAGACCCAGTACTTC. The encoded protein is CAISGEGPSGPRETQYF. The gene calls are TRBV10-3 and TRBJ2-5, with D possibly being TRBD2 (5 bases). The CDR3 contains 17 residues. Germline V gives CDR1 ENHRY, CDR2 SYGVKD. V dropped 4 bases and J dropped 4 bases, with 22 bases sitting between them.

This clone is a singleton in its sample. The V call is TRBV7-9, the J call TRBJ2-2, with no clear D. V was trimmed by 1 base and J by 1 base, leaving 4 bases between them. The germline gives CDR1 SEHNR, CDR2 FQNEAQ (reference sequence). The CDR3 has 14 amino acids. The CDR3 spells CASSLVRNTGELFF. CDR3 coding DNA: TGTGCCAGCAGCTTAGTGAGGAACACCGGGGAGCTGTTTTTT.

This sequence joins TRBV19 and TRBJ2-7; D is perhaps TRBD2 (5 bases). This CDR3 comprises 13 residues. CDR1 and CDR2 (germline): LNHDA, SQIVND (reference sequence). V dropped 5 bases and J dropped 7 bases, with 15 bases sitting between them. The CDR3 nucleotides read TGTGCCAGTAGTCCCCGCTCGGAGGTGGAGCAGTACTTC. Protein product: CASSPRSEVEQYF.

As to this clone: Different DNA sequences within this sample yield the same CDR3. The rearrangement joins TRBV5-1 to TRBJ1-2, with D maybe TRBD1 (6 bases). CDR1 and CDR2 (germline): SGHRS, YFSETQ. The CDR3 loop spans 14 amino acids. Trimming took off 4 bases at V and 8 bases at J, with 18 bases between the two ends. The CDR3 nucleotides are TGCGCCAGCAGCACCGGGACAACGGATGACGGCTACACCTTC. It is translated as CASSTGTTDDGYTF.

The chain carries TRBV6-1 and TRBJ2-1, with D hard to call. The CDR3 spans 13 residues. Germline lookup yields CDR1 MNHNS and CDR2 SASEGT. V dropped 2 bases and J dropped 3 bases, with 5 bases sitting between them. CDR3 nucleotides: TGTGCCAGCAGTGAACTCGTCTACAATGAGCAGTTCTTC. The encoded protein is CASSELVYNEQFF.

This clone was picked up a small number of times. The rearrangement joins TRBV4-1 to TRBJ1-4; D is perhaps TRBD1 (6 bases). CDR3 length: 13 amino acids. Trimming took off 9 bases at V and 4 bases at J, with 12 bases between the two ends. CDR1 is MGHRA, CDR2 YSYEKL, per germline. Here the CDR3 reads CASHDRLNEKLFF. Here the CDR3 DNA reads TGCGCCAGTCACGACAGGCTTAATGAAAAACTGTTTTTT.

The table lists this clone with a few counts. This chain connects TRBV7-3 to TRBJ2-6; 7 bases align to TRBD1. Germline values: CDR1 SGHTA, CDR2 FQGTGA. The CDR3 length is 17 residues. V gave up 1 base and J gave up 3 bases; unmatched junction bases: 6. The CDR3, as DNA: TGTGCCAGCAGCTTAAGACTGACAGGGCTTGGGGCCAACGTCCTGACTTTC. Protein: CASSLRLTGLGANVLTF.

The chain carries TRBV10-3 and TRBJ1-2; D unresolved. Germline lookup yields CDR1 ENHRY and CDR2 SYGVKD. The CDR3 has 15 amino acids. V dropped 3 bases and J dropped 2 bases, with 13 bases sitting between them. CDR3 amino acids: CAISEEQRGNYGYTF. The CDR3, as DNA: TGTGCCATCAGTGAAGAACAGCGAGGGAACTATGGCTACACCTTC.

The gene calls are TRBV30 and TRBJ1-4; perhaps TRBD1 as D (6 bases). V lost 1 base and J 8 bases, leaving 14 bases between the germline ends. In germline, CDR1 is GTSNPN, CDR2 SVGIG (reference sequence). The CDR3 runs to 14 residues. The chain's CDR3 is CAWSGVARGEKLFF. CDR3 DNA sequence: TGTGCCTGGAGTGGGGTTGCGAGGGGGGAAAAACTGTTTTTT.

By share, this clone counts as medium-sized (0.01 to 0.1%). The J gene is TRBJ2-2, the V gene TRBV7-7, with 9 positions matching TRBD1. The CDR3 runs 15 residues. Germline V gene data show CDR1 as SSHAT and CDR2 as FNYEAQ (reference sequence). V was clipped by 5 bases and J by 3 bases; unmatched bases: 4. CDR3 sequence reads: CASSPRDRDTGELFF. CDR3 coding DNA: TGTGCCAGCAGCCCCCGGGACAGGGACACCGGGGAGCTGTTTTTT.

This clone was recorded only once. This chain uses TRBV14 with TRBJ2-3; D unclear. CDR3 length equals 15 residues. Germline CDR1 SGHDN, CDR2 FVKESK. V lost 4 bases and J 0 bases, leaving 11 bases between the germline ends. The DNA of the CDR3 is TGTGCCAGCAGCCCTACCGGGTCTAGCACAGATACGCAGTATTTT. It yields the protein CASSPTGSSTDTQYF.

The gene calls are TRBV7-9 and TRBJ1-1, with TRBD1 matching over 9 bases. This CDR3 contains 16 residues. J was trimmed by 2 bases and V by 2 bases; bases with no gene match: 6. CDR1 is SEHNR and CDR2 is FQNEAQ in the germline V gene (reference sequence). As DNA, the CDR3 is TGTGCCAGCAGCTTACCTCCGGGACAGGGTAACACTGAAGCTTTCTTT. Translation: CASSLPPGQGNTEAFF. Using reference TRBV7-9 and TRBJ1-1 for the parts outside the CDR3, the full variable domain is DTGVSQNPRHKITKRGQNVTFRCDPISEHNRLYWYRQTLGQGPEFLTYFQNEAQLEKSRLLSDRFSAERPKGSFSTLEIQRTEQGDSAMYLCASSLPPGQGNTEAFFGQGTRLTVV.

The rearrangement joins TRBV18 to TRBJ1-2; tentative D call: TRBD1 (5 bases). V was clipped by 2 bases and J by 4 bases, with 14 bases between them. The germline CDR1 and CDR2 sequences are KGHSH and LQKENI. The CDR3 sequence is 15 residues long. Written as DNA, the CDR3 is TGTGCCAGCTCACCAGCAGGAGGGGTCGGCTATGGCTACACCTTC. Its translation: CASSPAGGVGYGYTF.

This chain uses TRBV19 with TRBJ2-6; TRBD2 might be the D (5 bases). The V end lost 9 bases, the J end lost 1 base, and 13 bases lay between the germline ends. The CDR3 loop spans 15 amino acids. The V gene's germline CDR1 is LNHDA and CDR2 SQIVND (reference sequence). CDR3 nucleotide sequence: TGTGCCAGCGCCCCCACGGGGTCTGGGGCCAACGTCCTGACTTTC. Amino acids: CASAPTGSGANVLTF.